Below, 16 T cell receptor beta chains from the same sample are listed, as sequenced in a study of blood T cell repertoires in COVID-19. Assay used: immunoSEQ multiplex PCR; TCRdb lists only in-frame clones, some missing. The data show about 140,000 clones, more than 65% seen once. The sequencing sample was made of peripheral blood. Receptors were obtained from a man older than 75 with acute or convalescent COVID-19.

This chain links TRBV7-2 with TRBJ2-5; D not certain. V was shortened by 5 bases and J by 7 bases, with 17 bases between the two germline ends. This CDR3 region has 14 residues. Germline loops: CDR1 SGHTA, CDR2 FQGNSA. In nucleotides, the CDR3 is TGTGCCAGCAGCCTACTAATTGAGCCGGGGACCCAGTACTTC. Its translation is CASSLLIEPGTQYF. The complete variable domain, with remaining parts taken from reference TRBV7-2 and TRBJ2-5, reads GAGVSQSPSNKVTEKGKDVELRCDPISGHTALYWYRQSLGQGLEFLIYFQGNSAPDKSGLPSDRFSAERTGGSVSTLTIQRTQQEDSAVYLCASSLLIEPGTQYFGPGTRLLVL.

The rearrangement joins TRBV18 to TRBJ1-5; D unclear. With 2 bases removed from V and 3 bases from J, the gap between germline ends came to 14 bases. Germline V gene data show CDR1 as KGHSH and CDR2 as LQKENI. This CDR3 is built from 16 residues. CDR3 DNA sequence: TGTGCCAGCTCACCAAACGGCGGCGGGATCAATCAGCCCCAGCATTTT. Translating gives CASSPNGGGINQPQHF.

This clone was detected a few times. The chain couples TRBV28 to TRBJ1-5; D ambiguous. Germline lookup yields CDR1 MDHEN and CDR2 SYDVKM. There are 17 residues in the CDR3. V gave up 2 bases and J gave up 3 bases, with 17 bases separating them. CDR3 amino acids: CASSLSFGQRNNQPQHF. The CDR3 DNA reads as TGTGCCAGCAGTTTAAGTTTTGGCCAGCGTAACAATCAGCCCCAGCATTTT.

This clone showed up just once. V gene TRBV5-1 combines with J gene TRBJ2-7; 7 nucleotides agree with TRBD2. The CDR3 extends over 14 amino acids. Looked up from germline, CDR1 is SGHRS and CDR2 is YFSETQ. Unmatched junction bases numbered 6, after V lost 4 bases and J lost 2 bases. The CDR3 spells CASSEGGIAYEQYF. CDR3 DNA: TGCGCCAGCAGCGAGGGAGGGATCGCCTACGAGCAGTACTTC.

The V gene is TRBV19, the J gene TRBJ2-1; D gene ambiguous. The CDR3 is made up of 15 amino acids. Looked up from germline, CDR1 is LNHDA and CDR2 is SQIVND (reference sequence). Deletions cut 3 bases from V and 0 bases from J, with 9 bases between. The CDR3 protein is CASSIAESSYNEQFF. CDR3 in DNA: TGTGCCAGTAGTATTGCAGAAAGCTCCTACAATGAGCAGTTCTTC.

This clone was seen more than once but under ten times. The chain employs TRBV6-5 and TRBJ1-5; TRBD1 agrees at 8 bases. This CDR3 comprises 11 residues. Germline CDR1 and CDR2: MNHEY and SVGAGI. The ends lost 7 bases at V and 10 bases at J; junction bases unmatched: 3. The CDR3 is CASTTGGPQHF. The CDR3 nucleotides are TGTGCCAGCACCACAGGGGGTCCCCAGCATTTT.

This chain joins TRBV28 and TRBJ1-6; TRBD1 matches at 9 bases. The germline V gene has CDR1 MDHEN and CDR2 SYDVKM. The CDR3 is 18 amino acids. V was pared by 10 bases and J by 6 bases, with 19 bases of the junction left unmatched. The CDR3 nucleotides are TGTGCCATCCCCACCTCCGGGACAGGGAACCCTCGTAATTCACCCCTCCACTTT. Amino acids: CAIPTSGTGNPRNSPLHF.

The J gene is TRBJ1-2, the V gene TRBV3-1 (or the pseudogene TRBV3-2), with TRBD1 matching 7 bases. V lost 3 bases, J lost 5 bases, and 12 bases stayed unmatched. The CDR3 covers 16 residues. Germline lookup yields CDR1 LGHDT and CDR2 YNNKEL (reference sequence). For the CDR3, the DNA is TGTGCCAGCAGCCAGACGCCCTCCGGGACAGTTTATGGCTACACCTTC. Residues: CASSQTPSGTVYGYTF.

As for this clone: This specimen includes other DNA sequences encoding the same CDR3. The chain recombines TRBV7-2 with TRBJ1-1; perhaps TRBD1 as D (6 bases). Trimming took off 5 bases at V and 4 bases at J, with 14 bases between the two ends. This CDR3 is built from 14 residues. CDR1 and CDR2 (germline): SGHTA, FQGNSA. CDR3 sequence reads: CASSLSQGSTEAFF. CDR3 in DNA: TGTGCCAGCAGCCTTTCCCAGGGGTCCACTGAAGCTTTCTTT. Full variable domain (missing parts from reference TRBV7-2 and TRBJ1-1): GAGVSQSPSNKVTEKGKDVELRCDPISGHTALYWYRQSLGQGLEFLIYFQGNSAPDKSGLPSDRFSAERTGGSVSTLTIQRTQQEDSAVYLCASSLSQGSTEAFFGQGTRLTVV.

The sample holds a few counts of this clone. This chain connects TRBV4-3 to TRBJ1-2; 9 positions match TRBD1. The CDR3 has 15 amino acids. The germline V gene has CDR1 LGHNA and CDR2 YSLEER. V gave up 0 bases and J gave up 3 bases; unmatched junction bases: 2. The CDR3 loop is CASSQDTGGHYGYTF. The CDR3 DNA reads TGCGCCAGCAGCCAAGATACAGGGGGCCACTATGGCTACACCTTC.

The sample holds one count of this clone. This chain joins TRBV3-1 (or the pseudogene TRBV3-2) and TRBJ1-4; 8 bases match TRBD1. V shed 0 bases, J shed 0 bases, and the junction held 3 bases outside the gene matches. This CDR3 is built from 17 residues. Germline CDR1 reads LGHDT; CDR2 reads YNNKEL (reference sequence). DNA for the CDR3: TGTGCCAGCAGCCAAGATCGGGGACAGGCAACTAATGAAAAACTGTTTTTT. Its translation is CASSQDRGQATNEKLFF.

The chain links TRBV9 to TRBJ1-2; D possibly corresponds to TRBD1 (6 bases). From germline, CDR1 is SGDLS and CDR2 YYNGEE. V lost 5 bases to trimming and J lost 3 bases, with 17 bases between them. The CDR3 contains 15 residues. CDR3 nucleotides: TGTGCCAGCAGTGGGGGCCCCAACAGGGACTATGGCTACACCTTC. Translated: CASSGGPNRDYGYTF.

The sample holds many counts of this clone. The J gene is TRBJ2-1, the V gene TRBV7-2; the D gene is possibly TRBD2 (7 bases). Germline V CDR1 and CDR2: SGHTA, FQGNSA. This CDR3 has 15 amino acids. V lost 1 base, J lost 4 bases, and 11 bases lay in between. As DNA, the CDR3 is TGTGCCAGCAGCTTAGACGGGGGGCCTTACAATGAGCAGTTCTTC. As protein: CASSLDGGPYNEQFF.

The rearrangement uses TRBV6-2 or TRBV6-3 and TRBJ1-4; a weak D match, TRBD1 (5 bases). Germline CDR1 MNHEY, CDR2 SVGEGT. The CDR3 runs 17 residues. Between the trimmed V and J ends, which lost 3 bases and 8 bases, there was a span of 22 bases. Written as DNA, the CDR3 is TGTGCCAGCAGTTATCAGAACCCGTCAGGGCAAGAGGAAAAACTGTTTTTT. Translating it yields CASSYQNPSGQEEKLFF.

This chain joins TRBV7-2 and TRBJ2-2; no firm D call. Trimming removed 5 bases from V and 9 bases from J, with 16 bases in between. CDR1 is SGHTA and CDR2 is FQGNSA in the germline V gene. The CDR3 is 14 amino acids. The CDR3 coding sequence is TGTGCCAGCAGCACTTTTTCCGATATGAGGGAGCTGTTTTTT. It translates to CASSTFSDMRELFF.

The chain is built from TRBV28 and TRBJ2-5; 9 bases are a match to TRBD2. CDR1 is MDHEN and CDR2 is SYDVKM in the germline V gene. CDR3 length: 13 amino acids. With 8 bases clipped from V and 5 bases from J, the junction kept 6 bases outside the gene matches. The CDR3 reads CASSQRGVETQYF. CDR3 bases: TGTGCCAGCTCCCAGCGGGGGGTCGAGACCCAGTACTTC.